The 31 T cell receptor beta chains reported below all come from one sample, sequenced in a study of T cell repertoires in cytomegalovirus infection. TCRdb itself ran the reads through MiXCR, one entry per CDR3 protein. The sample shows approximately 1,000,000 distinct CDR3 sequences, around 30% of them seen only once. Antigens for these TCRs are unknown. The material was cultured CD8+ T cells from PBMCs, obtained from culture after CMV antigen stimulation. The receptor source for this set is a human donor in good health (CMV status not recorded). Some clones in this sample may be carry-over from other donors' samples.

The table lists this clonotype with a few counts. This chain's CDR3 is CASSSRQGGYTF. In nucleotides, the CDR3 is TGTGCCAGCAGCTCCCGACAGGGTGGCTACACCTTC. The chain uses TRBV7-9 and TRBJ1-2; TRBD1 agrees at 7 bases. V lost 4 bases, J lost 7 bases, and 3 bases stayed unmatched. Germline values: CDR1 SEHNR, CDR2 FQNEAQ (reference sequence). The CDR3 consists of 12 residues.

This clonotype came up once. The junction does not match germline at one end; this may be a read error. This chain joins TRBV6-2 or TRBV6-3 and TRBJ2-2, with D possibly being TRBD1 (6 bases). CDR1 and CDR2 (germline): MNHEY, SVGEGT. The CDR3 is 14 residues long. CDR3 in amino acids: CASSYPRDTGELCF. In nucleotides, the CDR3 is TGTGCCAGCAGTTACCCAAGGGACACCGGGGAGCTGTGTTTT.

There are many counts of this clonotype. The CDR3 nucleotides read TGTGCCAGCAGCTTAGGTGCTCGACCCTACGAGCAGTACGTC. It translates to CASSLGARPYEQYV. The rearrangement joins TRBV7-8 to TRBJ2-7; D uncertain. There are 14 residues in the CDR3. Per the germline V gene, CDR1 is SGHVS and CDR2 is FQNEAQ. With 1 base removed from V and 2 bases from J, the gap between germline ends came to 9 bases.

This clonotype was picked up many times. This chain joins TRBV4-2 and TRBJ1-5; 8 nucleotides agree with TRBD1. This CDR3 has 15 amino acids. Germline V gene data show CDR1 as LGHNA and CDR2 as YNFKEQ. The trim removed 4 bases at V and 3 bases at J, leaving 5 bases unmatched. As DNA, the CDR3 is TGTGCCAGCAGCCTAGGGACAGGCAACAATCAGCCCCAGCATTTT. Translating gives CASSLGTGNNQPQHF.

The chain couples TRBV5-6 to TRBJ2-1, with TRBD2 matching over 7 bases. The CDR3 contains 13 residues. From germline, CDR1 is SGHDT and CDR2 YYEEEE. Trimming removed 0 bases from V and 10 bases from J; junction bases left unmatched: 4. As DNA, the CDR3 is TGTGCCAGCAGCTTGGGCCCGGGACTAGAGCAGTTCTTC. Its translation is CASSLGPGLEQFF.

This clonotype has just one count. The V call is TRBV12-3 or TRBV12-4, the J call TRBJ1-2, with a tentative D call TRBD1 (5 bases). This CDR3 is 13 amino acids long. V lost 7 bases, J lost 2 bases, and 11 bases lay in between. The CDR3 sequence: CASTPTANYGYTF. The CDR3 DNA follows: TGTGCCAGCACTCCGACAGCCAACTATGGCTACACCTTC.

The CDR3, as DNA: TGTGCCAGCACAGGCCGTTCTTTGGGGGCCCAGTACTTC. Translation gives CASTGRSLGAQYF. V usage is TRBV7-9 and J usage is TRBJ2-5; D possibly uses TRBD1 or TRBD2 (5 bases each). Trimming took 7 bases from V and 9 from J, leaving 18 bases between them. From germline, CDR1 is SEHNR and CDR2 FQNEAQ (reference sequence). This CDR3 spans 13 amino acids.

This clonotype has only a few counts. The chain combines TRBV7-6 with TRBJ1-3; 7 positions match TRBD1. Germline lookup yields CDR1 SGHVS and CDR2 FNYEAQ. V dropped 10 bases and J dropped 6; count of bases not matched to a gene: 6. This CDR3 contains 12 residues. The CDR3 loop reads CAIGDSLNTIYF. The CDR3 DNA reads as TGTGCCATCGGGGACAGCCTAAACACCATATATTTT.

This chain uses TRBV27 with TRBJ2-6, with D unclear. The CDR3 is made up of 14 amino acids. Per germline, CDR1 MNHEY and CDR2 SMNVEV (reference sequence). Trimming removed 5 bases at V and 4 bases at J, with 9 bases between. The CDR3 spells CASSTFTGANVLTF. In DNA form, the CDR3 reads TGTGCCAGCAGTACCTTTACAGGGGCCAACGTCCTGACTTTC.

Points on this clonotype: Being one base from a much bigger clone, this may be a read error. The rearrangement joins TRBV4-2 to TRBJ1-1, with a tentative D call TRBD1 (5 bases). CDR3 length equals 14 residues. The V gene's germline CDR1 is LGHNA and CDR2 YNFKEQ. DNA of the CDR3: TGTGCCAGCAACCAAGTTGGGGGAAACACTGAAGCTTTCTTT. Protein: CASNQVGGNTEAFF.

This clonotype has a single count. This sequence joins TRBV19 and TRBJ2-2, with TRBD1 matching 9 bases. V lost 6 bases, J lost 4 bases, and 21 bases stayed unmatched. CDR3 length: 20 residues. CDR1 is LNHDA and CDR2 is SQIVND in the germline V gene (reference sequence). CDR3: CASSLFFRDRGFSGTGELFF. The CDR3 coding sequence is TGTGCCAGTAGCCTGTTCTTCCGTGACAGGGGGTTTTCAGGCACCGGGGAGCTGTTTTTT.

This clonotype has only a few counts. This chain uses TRBV4-2 with TRBJ2-4, with D unclear. The ends were cut back, 0 bases at V and 0 bases at J, with 12 bases in the middle. Germline V gene sequence: CDR1 LGHNA, CDR2 YNFKEQ. The CDR3 covers 17 residues. The DNA for the CDR3 is TGTGCCAGCAGCCAAGATCGGGCAGAGCTAGCCAAAAACATTCAGTACTTC. This encodes CASSQDRAELAKNIQYF.

A remark on this clonotype: The germline gene is not matched at one end of the junction; a read error may be the cause. The V call is TRBV5-4, the J call TRBJ1-1; D remains unclear. Germline V gives CDR1 SGHNT, CDR2 YYREEE (reference sequence). The CDR3 contains 12 residues. The CDR3 reads CVSSLGNTEAFF. In DNA form, the CDR3 reads TGTGTCAGCAGCTTGGGCAACACTGAAGCTTTCTTT.

V usage is TRBV2 and J usage is TRBJ1-1, with D tentatively TRBD1 (6 bases). V was shortened by 10 bases and J by 1 base, with 13 bases between the two germline ends. Germline assignment: CDR1 SNHLY and CDR2 FYNNEI. The CDR3 consists of 13 residues. CDR3 loop: CATLTGSNTEAFF. The CDR3 DNA follows: TGTGCCACTCTGACAGGCTCGAACACTGAAGCTTTCTTT.

The rearrangement uses TRBV9 and TRBJ2-1; D is ambiguous. The CDR3 runs 15 residues. V was trimmed by 4 bases and J by 1 base, leaving 12 bases between them. Germline V gene lookup returns CDR1 SGDLS and CDR2 YYNGEE. The chain's CDR3 is CASSPGWDSYNEQFF. The DNA of the CDR3 is TGTGCCAGCAGCCCCGGCTGGGATTCCTACAATGAGCAGTTCTTC.

This clonotype was picked up a small number of times. The chain carries TRBV7-6 and TRBJ2-3; maybe TRBD1 (5 bases). The CDR3 extends over 14 amino acids. The V gene's germline CDR1 is SGHVS and CDR2 FNYEAQ. V was pared by 7 bases and J by 6 bases, with 17 bases between. The CDR3 reads CASTSLQGYDTQYF. CDR3 DNA: TGTGCCAGCACCTCTCTGCAGGGTTACGATACGCAGTATTTT.

This clonotype has more than one count but fewer than ten. The chain combines TRBV28 with TRBJ1-4; D is unresolved. The V and J ends lost 7 bases and 7 bases respectively, with 22 bases between them. Germline V gene data show CDR1 as MDHEN and CDR2 as SYDVKM. This CDR3 contains 16 residues. The CDR3 region has the DNA TGTGCCAGCAAATTAGAGGCGGTCCTTGGGCCTGAAAAACTGTTTTTT. Its protein product is CASKLEAVLGPEKLFF.

The rearrangement links TRBV19 to TRBJ1-1, with D tentatively TRBD1 (5 bases). The germline V gene encodes CDR1 LNHDA and CDR2 SQIVND (reference sequence). Trimming left V 3 bases short and J 0 bases short, with 14 bases between. The CDR3 runs to 16 residues. The CDR3 nucleotides read TGTGCCAGTAGTATCCAGGGAAGGGTGATGAACACTGAAGCTTTCTTT. Translating gives CASSIQGRVMNTEAFF.

The V and J genes are TRBV27 and TRBJ1-6; unclear D gene. Germline-derived CDR1 and CDR2 are MNHEY and SMNVEV (reference sequence). The CDR3 extends over 13 amino acids. The V gene lost 6 bases and the J gene lost 6 bases, with 9 bases spanning the gap. The CDR3 nucleotides are TGTGCCAGCAGACGCAGATTTAATTCACCCCTCCACTTT. It codes for CASRRRFNSPLHF.

This chain connects TRBV9 to TRBJ2-7, with TRBD1 identical over 10 bases. J was trimmed by 3 bases and V by 0 bases; bases with no gene match: 3. Per the germline V gene, CDR1 is SGDLS and CDR2 is YYNGEE. The CDR3 runs 15 residues. CDR3 in amino acids: CASSVAGQGFYEQYF. The CDR3 coding sequence is TGTGCCAGCAGCGTAGCGGGACAGGGGTTCTACGAGCAGTACTTC.

The sample holds a few counts of this clonotype. The V gene is TRBV7-3, the J gene TRBJ2-2; TRBD1 matches at 10 bases. CDR1 is SGHTA, CDR2 FQGTGA, per germline. V gave up 5 bases and J gave up 4 bases; unmatched junction bases: 7. The CDR3 has 16 residues. The CDR3 loop is CASSLGDRGATGELFF. CDR3 nucleotide sequence: TGTGCCAGCAGCCTCGGGGACAGGGGAGCCACCGGGGAGCTGTTTTTT.

This clonotype was seen a few times. V is TRBV27 and J is TRBJ2-3, with unresolved D. The CDR3 spans 13 residues. Trimming shortened V by 6 bases and J by 6 bases, and 13 bases separated the two germline ends. CDR1 is MNHEY and CDR2 is SMNVEV in the germline V gene (reference sequence). The CDR3 sequence is CASSLLGSDTQYF. The CDR3 coding sequence is TGTGCCAGCAGCCTATTGGGTTCGGATACGCAGTATTTT.

V gene TRBV6-5 combines with J gene TRBJ2-1; D remains unclear. V lost 6 bases and J 4 bases, leaving 10 bases between the germline ends. Germline V gene data show CDR1 as MNHEY and CDR2 as SVGAGI. This CDR3 contains 13 residues. The CDR3 nucleotides are TGTGCCAGCAGCCACCCCGGATACAATGAGCAGTTCTTC. It specifies CASSHPGYNEQFF.

This clonotype has just a few counts. The chain uses TRBV2 and TRBJ1-2, with a weak D call TRBD1 (6 bases). Trimming took 5 bases from V and 2 from J, leaving 18 bases between them. The CDR3 is 16 residues long. Per germline, CDR1 SNHLY and CDR2 FYNNEI. For the CDR3, the DNA is TGTGCCAGCAGTCCGACAGGCGCAACAATAAACTATGGCTACACCTTC. As protein: CASSPTGATINYGYTF.

A few counts support this clonotype. The chain employs TRBV7-6 and TRBJ2-7, with 12 bases lining up with TRBD2. The length of the CDR3 is 17 residues. Germline CDR1 SGHVS, CDR2 FNYEAQ. Trimming took 5 bases from V and 1 from J; bases not matched to a gene: 9. In DNA form, the CDR3 reads TGTGCCAGCAGCGGGAAACTAGCGGGGGGCGAATCCTACGAGCAGTACTTC. This encodes CASSGKLAGGESYEQYF. Full variable domain (outside the CDR3, taken from reference TRBV7-6 and TRBJ2-7): GAGVSQSPRYKVTKRGQDVALRCDPISGHVSLYWYRQALGQGPEFLTYFNYEAQQDKSGLPNDRFSAERPEGSISTLTIQRTEQRDSAMYRCASSGKLAGGESYEQYFGPGTRLTVT.

This clonotype was seen a few times. V usage is TRBV6-5 and J usage is TRBJ2-7; D might be TRBD2 (7 bases). The CDR3 is 16 residues long. The V end lost 5 bases, the J end lost 5 bases, and 22 bases lay between the germline ends. CDR1 and CDR2 from the germline V gene are MNHEY and SVGAGI. CDR3 amino acids: CASSPGGRPLRDEQYF. The CDR3 DNA sequence: TGTGCCAGCAGTCCGGGGGGCAGGCCCCTTCGGGACGAGCAGTACTTC.

There are a few counts of this clonotype. V and J are TRBV27 and TRBJ2-3; D perhaps matches TRBD1 (6 bases). Germline CDR1 and CDR2: MNHEY and SMNVEV (reference sequence). Trimming took 5 bases from V and 0 from J, leaving 12 bases between them. The CDR3 length is 15 residues. CDR3 in amino acids: CASSPAGASTDTQYF. As DNA, the CDR3 is TGTGCCAGCAGTCCTGCAGGGGCCAGCACAGATACGCAGTATTTT.

This clonotype was seen a few times. The chain is built from TRBV7-9 and TRBJ1-1; TRBD1 might be the D (5 bases). The V and J ends lost 4 bases and 4 bases respectively, with 13 bases between them. CDR3 length: 14 amino acids. CDR1 SEHNR and CDR2 FQNEAQ come from the germline V gene (reference sequence). The CDR3 is CASSSRDGGTEAFF. The CDR3 DNA is TGTGCCAGCAGCTCCCGGGACGGAGGCACTGAAGCTTTCTTT.

A few counts support this clonotype. V and J are TRBV7-8 and TRBJ1-3; no firm D call. V was clipped by 5 bases and J by 0 bases, with 14 bases between them. The CDR3 is made up of 16 amino acids. Germline V gene lookup returns CDR1 SGHVS and CDR2 FQNEAQ. CDR3 region: CASSIMTPSSGNTIYF. Written as DNA, the CDR3 is TGTGCCAGCAGCATCATGACACCGAGCTCTGGAAACACCATATATTTT.

The sample holds many counts of this clonotype. The V call is TRBV7-6, the J call TRBJ1-4, with 7 bases aligning to TRBD1. The CDR3 loop spans 17 amino acids. The ends lost 1 base at V and 7 bases at J; junction bases unmatched: 12. The V gene's germline CDR1 is SGHVS and CDR2 FNYEAQ. CDR3 protein: CASSLGAGAGGGEKLFF. The CDR3 DNA is TGTGCCAGCAGCTTAGGGGCCGGCGCAGGGGGTGGTGAAAAACTGTTTTTT.

The V gene is TRBV11-2, the J gene TRBJ2-3; D is unresolved. Germline V gene data show CDR1 as SGHAT and CDR2 as FQNNGV. This CDR3 is built from 13 residues. Between the trimmed V and J ends, which lost 7 bases and 3 bases, there was a span of 11 bases. This CDR3 is CASTPLETDTQYF. The DNA for the CDR3 is TGTGCCAGCACGCCGCTTGAGACAGATACGCAGTATTTT.